These 29 T cell receptor beta chains were sequenced from one sample in a study of CD8 T cells in ankylosing spondylitis. TCRdb re-derived calls from the 5' RACE reads in MiXCR, one entry per CDR3 protein. The sample lists some 220,000 distinct CDR3 sequences, 10% occurring once. Sequencing was performed on blood, either unsorted or a sorted T cell fraction (not recorded which). The receptors stem from a male donor with ankylosing spondylitis or in good health (not recorded which).

This clonotype was recorded many times. This chain joins TRBV3-1 and TRBJ1-6; D may be TRBD1 (5 bases). V lost 0 bases, J lost 14 bases, and 14 bases lay in between. The CDR3 totals 14 residues. The V gene's germline CDR1 is LGHDT and CDR2 YNNKEL (reference sequence). Here the CDR3 reads CASSQDRRDYTLHF. DNA for the CDR3: TGTGCCAGCAGCCAAGATCGCAGGGATTATACCCTCCACTTT.

This clonotype was detected ten times or more. This rearrangement joins TRBV20-1 to TRBJ2-2, with no clear D. There are 13 residues in the CDR3. V gave up 4 bases and J gave up 2 bases, with 8 bases separating them. Germline CDR1 and CDR2: DFQATT and SNEGSKA (reference sequence). The CDR3 bases are TGCAGTGCTACCGGGTCCAACACCGGGGAGCTGTTTTTT. Residues: CSATGSNTGELFF.

The CDR3 DNA reads TGTGCCAGTAGTATGCGGCGGACAGCGGGGCATGAAGCTTTCTTT. It is translated as CASSMRRTAGHEAFF. This chain links TRBV19 with TRBJ1-1; D might be TRBD1 (6 bases). The CDR3 extends over 15 amino acids. Per the germline V gene, CDR1 is LNHDA and CDR2 is SQIVND (reference sequence). V was trimmed by 3 bases and J by 7 bases, leaving 18 bases between them.

This clonotype was counted many times. V is TRBV28 and J is TRBJ2-7; maybe TRBD1 (6 bases). CDR3 length equals 15 residues. From germline, CDR1 is MDHEN and CDR2 SYDVKM. Trimming pared 6 bases from V and 2 bases from J, leaving 17 bases between. The CDR3 nucleotides read TGTGCCAGCAGGCCGAACCGGGACAAAGCCTACGAGCAGTACTTC. This encodes CASRPNRDKAYEQYF.

A word on this clonotype: A much more abundant neighbour one base away suggests this may be a read error. The chain carries TRBV12-3 or TRBV12-4 and TRBJ1-1, with D perhaps matching TRBD1 (5 bases). CDR3 length: 14 residues. Trimming left V 4 bases short and J 4 bases short, with 13 bases between. CDR3 region: CASSSRVGGTEAFF. In nucleotides, the CDR3 is TGTGCCAGCAGTTCAAGGGTGGGGGGCACTGAAGCTTTCTTT.

This clonotype was detected ten times or more. The chain is built from TRBV5-1 and TRBJ2-7, with D perhaps given as TRBD1 or TRBD2 (6 bases each). V lost 4 bases and J 6 bases, leaving 17 bases between the germline ends. The CDR3 sequence is 14 residues long. CDR1 is SGHRS and CDR2 is YFSETQ in the germline V gene. The CDR3 nucleotides are TGCGCCAGCAGCCTGGCGGGCGGGACAAGCGAGCAGTACTTC. This encodes CASSLAGGTSEQYF.

This chain uses TRBV10-1 with TRBJ1-1; D is perhaps TRBD1 (6 bases). Germline CDR1 reads WNHNN; CDR2 reads SYGVQD (reference sequence). V lost 0 bases and J 7 bases, leaving 9 bases between the germline ends. This CDR3 comprises 13 residues. CDR3 residues: CASSESGGIEAFF. The CDR3 region has the DNA TGCGCCAGCAGTGAGTCGGGGGGCATTGAAGCTTTCTTT.

This clonotype was recorded a few times. The chain joins TRBV4-1 to TRBJ1-5; 8 nucleotides match TRBD1. Germline V gene data show CDR1 as MGHRA and CDR2 as YSYEKL. CDR3 size: 16 residues. V trimming: 3 bases; J trimming: 4 bases; junction bases outside the gene matches: 8. CDR3 loop: CASSHLDRGRNQPQHF. CDR3 DNA sequence: TGCGCCAGCAGCCATCTAGACAGGGGTAGAAATCAGCCCCAGCATTTT.

Ten or more counts support this clonotype. The J gene is TRBJ2-7, the V gene TRBV30; 11 bases map to TRBD1. V shed 6 bases, J shed 5 bases, and the junction held 12 bases outside the gene matches. CDR1 is GTSNPN, CDR2 SVGIG, per germline (reference sequence). The length of the CDR3 is 15 residues. CDR3 sequence (DNA): TGTGCCTGCCGCCCAGGCGGACAGGGGGCACACGAGCAGTACTTC. Encoded protein: CACRPGGQGAHEQYF.

This clonotype was observed a handful of times. The V gene is TRBV30, the J gene TRBJ1-3, with a tentative D call TRBD1 (6 bases). The CDR3 loop spans 16 amino acids. V was pared by 1 base and J by 3 bases, with 16 bases between. Germline CDR1 and CDR2: GTSNPN and SVGIG (reference sequence). CDR3 sequence reads: CAWSEDGKGGGNTIYF. CDR3 nucleotides: TGTGCCTGGAGTGAGGACGGGAAAGGGGGTGGAAACACCATATATTTT.

This clonotype was seen many times. This chain joins TRBV12-3 or TRBV12-4 and TRBJ1-1; D remains ambiguous. V lost 2 bases and J lost 0, with 10 bases in between. The CDR3 runs to 15 residues. The CDR3 sequence: CASSLSGSMNTEAFF. The CDR3 coding sequence is TGTGCCAGCAGTTTATCGGGGTCCATGAACACTGAAGCTTTCTTT.

This clonotype was picked up many times. The rearrangement links TRBV5-1 to TRBJ1-1, with D possibly being TRBD1 (5 bases). The germline CDR1 and CDR2 sequences are SGHRS and YFSETQ. The CDR3 covers 18 residues. Trimming pared 4 bases from V and 2 bases from J, leaving 24 bases between. The CDR3 protein is CASSKGPRGGIGNTEAFF. The DNA of the CDR3 is TGCGCCAGCAGCAAGGGACCTCGGGGAGGAATAGGAAACACTGAAGCTTTCTTT. The entire variable domain, with the rest obtained from reference TRBV5-1 and TRBJ1-1, is as follows: KAGVTQTPRYLIKTRGQQVTLSCSPISGHRSVSWYQQTPGQGLQFLFEYFSETQRNKGNFPGRFSGRQFSNSRSEMNVSTLELGDSALYLCASSKGPRGGIGNTEAFFGQGTRLTVV.

This clonotype occurred many times. The chain joins TRBV20-1 to TRBJ2-3; 10 bases are shared with TRBD1. Germline lookup yields CDR1 DFQATT and CDR2 SNEGSKA (reference sequence). This CDR3 region has 14 residues. V was pared by 6 bases and J by 1 base, with 4 bases of the junction left unmatched. CDR3 region: CSARGTGGTDTQYF. CDR3 nucleotide sequence: TGCAGTGCCAGGGGGACAGGGGGCACAGATACGCAGTATTTT.

This clonotype came up many times. The chain has TRBV5-1 and TRBJ2-7, with 12 bases aligning to TRBD2. V trimming: 4 bases; J trimming: 1 base; junction bases outside the gene matches: 3. The germline CDR1 and CDR2 sequences are SGHRS and YFSETQ. The CDR3 runs to 15 residues. CDR3 sequence reads: CASSHGLAGSYEQYF. The CDR3, as DNA: TGCGCCAGCAGCCACGGACTAGCGGGATCCTACGAGCAGTACTTC. The full variable domain, rest sourced from reference TRBV5-1 and TRBJ2-7, is KAGVTQTPRYLIKTRGQQVTLSCSPISGHRSVSWYQQTPGQGLQFLFEYFSETQRNKGNFPGRFSGRQFSNSRSEMNVSTLELGDSALYLCASSHGLAGSYEQYFGPGTRLTVT.

This clonotype was counted ten times or more. The CDR3 nucleotides are TGTGCCAGCAGATATACGGGAGAGCAGTACTTC. Translation: CASRYTGEQYF. The chain couples TRBV12-3 or TRBV12-4 to TRBJ2-7, with TRBD2 as a possible D gene (5 bases). V was shortened by 6 bases and J by 7 bases, with 10 bases between the two germline ends. CDR3 length: 11 amino acids.

There are a few counts of this clonotype. The CDR3 region has the DNA TGCAGCGTTTACGACGAGACTGGCTACACCTTC. This translates into CSVYDETGYTF. The chain employs TRBV29-1 and TRBJ1-2; D gene unclear. The CDR3 runs 11 residues. V was trimmed by 5 bases and J by 7 bases, leaving 11 bases between them. Germline V gives CDR1 SQVTM, CDR2 ANQGSEA.

This clonotype has at least ten counts. V gene TRBV24-1 combines with J gene TRBJ2-1; 8 bases are shared with TRBD1. Germline trimming cut 5 bases from V and 4 bases from J; bases unmatched to any gene: 6. CDR1 is KGHDR and CDR2 is SFDVKD in the germline V gene. The CDR3 length is 15 residues. CDR3 loop: CATSAAGQGYNEQFF. The CDR3 DNA is TGTGCCACCAGTGCGGCTGGACAGGGTTACAATGAGCAGTTCTTC.

The sample holds a few counts of this clonotype. The chain is built from TRBV30 and TRBJ2-2; maybe TRBD2 (5 bases). Germline V CDR1 and CDR2: GTSNPN, SVGIG (reference sequence). CDR3 size: 14 residues. V lost 1 base and J 6 bases, leaving 12 bases between the germline ends. The CDR3 coding sequence is TGTGCCTGGAGTGGGGAGATAGACGCCGGGGAGCTGTTTTTT. Translated, it gives CAWSGEIDAGELFF.

This clonotype was detected ten times or more. The V gene is TRBV20-1, the J gene TRBJ2-5, with D unclear. The CDR3 spans 13 residues. V was trimmed by 4 bases and J by 1 base, leaving 10 bases between them. CDR1 is DFQATT, CDR2 SNEGSKA, per germline (reference sequence). For the CDR3, the DNA is TGCAGTGCTAAGCCCACAGTCCAAGAGACCCAGTACTTC. Its translation is CSAKPTVQETQYF.

V and J are TRBV29-1 and TRBJ2-2; D gene ambiguous. CDR1 and CDR2 from the germline V gene are SQVTM and ANQGSEA. CDR3 length: 13 residues. The V and J ends lost 7 bases and 11 bases respectively, with 20 bases between them. In DNA form, the CDR3 reads TGCAGCGCCAGCCCGGGCTTTGGGAACGAGCTGTTTTTT. Protein sequence: CSASPGFGNELFF.

This sequence joins TRBV20-1 and TRBJ1-1; no clear D. The germline V gene has CDR1 DFQATT and CDR2 SNEGSKA (reference sequence). V was pared by 6 bases and J by 1 base, with 12 bases between. CDR3 length: 13 residues. CDR3 nucleotide sequence: TGCAGTGCCGATGGAAGCTCGAACACTGAAGCTTTCTTT. Translated, it gives CSADGSSNTEAFF.

This clonotype was seen more than once but under ten times. The chain uses TRBV7-2 and TRBJ1-5; no firm D call. V lost 1 base and J 0 bases, leaving 7 bases between the germline ends. Germline assignment: CDR1 SGHTA and CDR2 FQGNSA. This CDR3 is 15 amino acids long. The CDR3 nucleotides are TGTGCCAGCAGCTTAGTCTCGTATAGCAATCAGCCCCAGCATTTT. As protein: CASSLVSYSNQPQHF. Based on the CDR3 plus reference TRBV7-2 and TRBJ1-5, the full variable domain is GAGVSQSPSNKVTEKGKDVELRCDPISGHTALYWYRQSLGQGLEFLIYFQGNSAPDKSGLPSDRFSAERTGGSVSTLTIQRTQQEDSAVYLCASSLVSYSNQPQHFGDGTRLSIL.

The V call is TRBV18, the J call TRBJ2-3; D unclear. The CDR3 runs to 14 residues. The V end was cut by 0 bases, the J end by 1 base, with 5 bases between. Germline-derived CDR1 and CDR2 are KGHSH and LQKENI. In DNA form, the CDR3 reads TGTGCCAGCTCACCACCCCCGGGCACAGATACGCAGTATTTT. Translating gives CASSPPPGTDTQYF.

This clonotype was seen a handful of times. The CDR3 sequence is CASSYGSEETQYF. The CDR3 DNA reads as TGTGCCAGCAGTTATGGATCGGAAGAGACCCAGTACTTC. This sequence joins TRBV6-5 and TRBJ2-5, with D hard to call. The CDR3 is 13 amino acids. Deletions cut 3 bases from V and 3 bases from J, with 8 bases between. Germline V CDR1 and CDR2: MNHEY, SVGAGI.

CDR3 nucleotides: TGTGCCAGCAGCTTGGGGGGGGGATGGAATCAAGAGACCCAGTACTTC. It translates to CASSLGGGWNQETQYF. The rearrangement joins TRBV5-4 to TRBJ2-5; 7 bases are shared with TRBD2. Trimming removed 0 bases from V and 2 bases from J; junction bases left unmatched: 7. Germline-derived CDR1 and CDR2 are SGHNT and YYREEE (reference sequence). The CDR3 has 16 amino acids.

The chain uses TRBV4-1 and TRBJ2-2; D might be TRBD2 (5 bases). The germline gives CDR1 MGHRA, CDR2 YSYEKL. V was clipped by 5 bases and J by 8 bases, with 9 bases between them. This CDR3 contains 12 residues. CDR3 sequence reads: CASSAGGGELFF. The CDR3 DNA follows: TGCGCCAGCAGCGCGGGTGGGGGGGAGCTGTTTTTT.

At least ten counts were recorded for this clonotype. J is TRBJ1-1 and V is TRBV12-3 or TRBV12-4; TRBD1 is a possible D gene (6 bases). The CDR3 sequence is 16 residues long. V gave up 3 bases and J gave up 1 base, with 15 bases separating them. The chain's CDR3 is CASSLTTGNWNTEAFF. The CDR3 coding sequence is TGTGCCAGCAGTTTGACAACAGGGAATTGGAACACTGAAGCTTTCTTT.

CDR3 in amino acids: CASSLGGQGGYSNQPQHF. The CDR3 coding sequence is TGTGCCAGCAGTTTGGGGGGACAGGGAGGCTATAGCAATCAGCCCCAGCATTTT. The gene calls are TRBV12-3 or TRBV12-4 and TRBJ1-5, with 9 bases matching TRBD1. With V trimmed by 3 bases and J by 0 bases, 9 bases remained unmatched. This CDR3 is 18 amino acids long.

This clonotype was picked up a small number of times. This rearrangement joins TRBV3-1 to TRBJ1-2; possibly TRBD1 for D (6 bases). CDR1 and CDR2 from the germline V gene are LGHDT and YNNKEL (reference sequence). Trimming left V 2 bases short and J 4 bases short, with 14 bases between. The CDR3 has 15 amino acids. CDR3 sequence (DNA): TGTGCCAGCAGCCAACAAGGAACAGGGTTCTATGGCTACACCTTC. It specifies CASSQQGTGFYGYTF.